This T cell receptor beta chain originates from a study of cytomegalovirus exposure and HLA in healthy donors. Study context: It was reported in a later analysis that the 120 or so validation repertoires used the same platform as the approximately 600 first-cohort repertoires. Study-level points and caveats: The authors listed 150 or so TCR beta chains as cytomegalovirus-associated. In vitro experiments confirmed that three CMV-associated chains were specific for CMV antigens.

Comment on this clone: Antigen unknown.

The CDR3 consists of 17 residues. CDR1 SGHDT and CDR2 YYEEEE come from the germline V gene. The V end lost 0 bases, the J end lost 9 bases, and 19 bases lay between the germline ends. TCRdb's copy holds only in-frame clones and misses some; the assay was immunoSEQ multiplex PCR. The profile shows almost 75,000 clones, 85% of them singletons. The clonotype originates from a man younger than 45 in good health and CMV-seronegative. The chain has TRBV5-6 and TRBJ1-6; maybe TRBD1 (5 bases). The sample was PBMCs. CDR3 residues: CASSLGEGRGIISPLHF. The CDR3 nucleotides are TGTGCCAGCAGCTTGGGCGAAGGGAGGGGAATAATTTCACCCCTCCACTTT.